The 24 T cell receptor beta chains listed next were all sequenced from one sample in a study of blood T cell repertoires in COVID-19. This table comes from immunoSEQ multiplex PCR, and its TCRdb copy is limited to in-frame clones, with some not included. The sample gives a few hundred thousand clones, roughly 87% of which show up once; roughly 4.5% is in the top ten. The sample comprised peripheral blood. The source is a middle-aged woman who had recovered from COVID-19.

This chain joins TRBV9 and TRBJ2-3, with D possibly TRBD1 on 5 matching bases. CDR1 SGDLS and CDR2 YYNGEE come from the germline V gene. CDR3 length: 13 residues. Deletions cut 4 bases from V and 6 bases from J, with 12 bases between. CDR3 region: CASSLRGGDTQYF. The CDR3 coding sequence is TGTGCCAGCAGCCTAAGGGGTGGGGATACGCAGTATTTT.

CDR3 in DNA: TGTGCCAGCAGTTGGACAGGGGGCTCTGGAAACACCATATATTTT. This gives the protein CASSWTGGSGNTIYF. V and J are TRBV6-2 or TRBV6-3 and TRBJ1-3, with TRBD1 matching over 10 bases. Germline V gene lookup returns CDR1 MNHEY and CDR2 SVGEGT. J gave up 0 bases and V 4 bases, and 0 bases lay outside the gene matches. CDR3 size: 15 residues.

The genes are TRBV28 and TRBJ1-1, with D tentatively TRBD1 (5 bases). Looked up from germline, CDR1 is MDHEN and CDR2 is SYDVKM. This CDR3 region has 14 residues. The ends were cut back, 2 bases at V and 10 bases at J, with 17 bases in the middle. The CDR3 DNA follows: TGTGCCAGCAGTTTAACTACGAACCCCGGGGGAGCTTTCTTT. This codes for CASSLTTNPGGAFF.

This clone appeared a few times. This CDR3 reads CASSVGGVTGELFF. CDR3 nucleotide sequence: TGTGCCAGCAGCGTAGGCGGGGTGACCGGGGAGCTGTTTTTT. The chain couples TRBV5-6 to TRBJ2-2; the D gene is possibly TRBD2 (6 bases). This CDR3 contains 14 residues. Germline V lookup: CDR1 SGHDT, CDR2 YYEEEE. V was trimmed by 4 bases and J by 5 bases, leaving 12 bases between them.

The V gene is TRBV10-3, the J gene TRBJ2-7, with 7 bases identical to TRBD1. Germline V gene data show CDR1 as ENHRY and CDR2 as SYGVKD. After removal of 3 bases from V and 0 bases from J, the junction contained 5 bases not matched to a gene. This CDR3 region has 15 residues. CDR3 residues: CAISDPGQSSYEQYF. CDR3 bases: TGTGCCATCAGTGACCCGGGACAGTCCTCCTACGAGCAGTACTTC.

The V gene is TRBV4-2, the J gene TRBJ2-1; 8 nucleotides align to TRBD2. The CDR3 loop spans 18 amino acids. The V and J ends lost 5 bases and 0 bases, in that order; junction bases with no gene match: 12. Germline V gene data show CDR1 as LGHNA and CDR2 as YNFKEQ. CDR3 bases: TGTGCCAGCAGCGAATCGGCGCCCGGGAGGGGCTCCTACAATGAGCAGTTCTTC. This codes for CASSESAPGRGSYNEQFF.

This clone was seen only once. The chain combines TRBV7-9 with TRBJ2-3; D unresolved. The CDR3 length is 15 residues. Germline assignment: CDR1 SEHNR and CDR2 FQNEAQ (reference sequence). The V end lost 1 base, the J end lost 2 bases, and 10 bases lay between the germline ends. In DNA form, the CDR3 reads TGTGCCAGCAGCTTAGTGGCAGGTCTCACAGATACGCAGTATTTT. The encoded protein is CASSLVAGLTDTQYF.

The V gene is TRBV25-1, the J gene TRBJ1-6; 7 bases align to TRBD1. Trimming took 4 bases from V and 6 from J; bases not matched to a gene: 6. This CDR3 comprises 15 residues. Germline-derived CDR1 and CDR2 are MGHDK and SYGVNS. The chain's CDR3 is CASSVTGSSNSPLHF. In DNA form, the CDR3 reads TGTGCCAGCAGTGTGACAGGGAGTTCTAATTCACCCCTCCACTTT.

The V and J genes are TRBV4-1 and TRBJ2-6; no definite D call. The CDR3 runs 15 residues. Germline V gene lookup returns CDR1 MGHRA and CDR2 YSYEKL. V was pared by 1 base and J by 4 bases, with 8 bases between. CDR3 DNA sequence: TGCGCCAGCAGCCAAGTAATTTTGGGGGCCAACGTCCTGACTTTC. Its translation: CASSQVILGANVLTF.

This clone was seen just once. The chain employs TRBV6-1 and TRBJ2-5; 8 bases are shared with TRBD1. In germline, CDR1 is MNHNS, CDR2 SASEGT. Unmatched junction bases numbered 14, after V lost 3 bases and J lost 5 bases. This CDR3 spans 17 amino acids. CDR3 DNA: TGTGCCAGCAGTGACTTGGAAAGGACAGGGTTTCGGGAGACCCAGTACTTC. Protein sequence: CASSDLERTGFRETQYF.

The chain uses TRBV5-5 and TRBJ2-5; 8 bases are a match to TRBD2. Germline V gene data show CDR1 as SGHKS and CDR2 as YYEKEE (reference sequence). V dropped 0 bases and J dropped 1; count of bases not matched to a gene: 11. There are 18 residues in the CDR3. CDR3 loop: CASSLAPGLGFVQETQYF. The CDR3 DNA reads TGTGCCAGCAGCTTGGCCCCGGGACTAGGGTTCGTCCAAGAGACCCAGTACTTC.

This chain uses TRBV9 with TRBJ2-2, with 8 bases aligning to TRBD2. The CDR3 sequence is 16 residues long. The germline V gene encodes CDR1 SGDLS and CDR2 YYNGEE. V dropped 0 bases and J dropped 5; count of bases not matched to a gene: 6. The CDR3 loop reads CASSVASGSPTGELFF. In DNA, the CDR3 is TGTGCCAGCAGCGTAGCGAGCGGGAGTCCTACCGGGGAGCTGTTTTTT.

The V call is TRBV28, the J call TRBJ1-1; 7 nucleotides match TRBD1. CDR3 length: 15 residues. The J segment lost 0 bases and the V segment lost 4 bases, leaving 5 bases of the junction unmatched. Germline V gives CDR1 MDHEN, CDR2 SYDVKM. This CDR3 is CASSSSDRVNTEAFF. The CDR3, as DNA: TGTGCCAGCAGTTCCTCCGACAGGGTGAACACTGAAGCTTTCTTT.

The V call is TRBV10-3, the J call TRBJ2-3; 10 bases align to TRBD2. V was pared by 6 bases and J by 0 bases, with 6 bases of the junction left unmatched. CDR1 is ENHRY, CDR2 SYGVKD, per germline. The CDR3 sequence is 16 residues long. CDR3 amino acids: CAIRPTTSGSTDTQYF. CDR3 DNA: TGTGCCATCAGACCAACGACTAGCGGGAGCACAGATACGCAGTATTTT.

The CDR3 DNA reads TGTGCCAGCAGCTTATTGGCGGGACAGCGGTACCAAGAGACCCAGTACTTC. Translated, it gives CASSLLAGQRYQETQYF. V usage is TRBV7-9 and J usage is TRBJ2-5; a weak D match, TRBD1 (7 bases). Trimming left V 2 bases short and J 0 bases short, with 16 bases between. The CDR3 has 17 amino acids. Germline CDR1 reads SEHNR; CDR2 reads FQNEAQ (reference sequence).

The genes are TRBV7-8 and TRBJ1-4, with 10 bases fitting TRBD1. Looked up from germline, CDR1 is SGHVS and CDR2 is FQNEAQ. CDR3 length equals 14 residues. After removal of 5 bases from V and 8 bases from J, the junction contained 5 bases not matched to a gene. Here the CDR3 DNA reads TGTGCCAGCAGCGAGGACAGGGGGGTGGAAAAACTGTTTTTT. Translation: CASSEDRGVEKLFF.

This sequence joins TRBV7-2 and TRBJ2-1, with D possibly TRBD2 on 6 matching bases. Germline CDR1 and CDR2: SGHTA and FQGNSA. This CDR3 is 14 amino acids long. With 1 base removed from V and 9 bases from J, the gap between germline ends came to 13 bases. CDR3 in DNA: TGTGCCAGCAGCTTAGGTGCGGGAATAACTGAGCAGTTCTTC. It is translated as CASSLGAGITEQFF.

The CDR3 here is CASSPTIATGELFF. The DNA for the CDR3 is TGTGCCAGCAGCCCTACGATAGCCACCGGGGAGCTGTTTTTT. The chain joins TRBV13 to TRBJ2-2; D is ambiguous. The CDR3 spans 14 residues. Trimming left V 5 bases short and J 4 bases short, with 11 bases between. Germline V gene sequence: CDR1 PRHDT, CDR2 FYEKMQ (reference sequence).

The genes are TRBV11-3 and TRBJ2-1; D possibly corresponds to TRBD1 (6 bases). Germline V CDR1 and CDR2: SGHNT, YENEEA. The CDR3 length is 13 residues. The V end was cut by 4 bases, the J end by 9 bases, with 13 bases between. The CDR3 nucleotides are TGTGCCAGCAGCTCCGGGACAACGGGTGAGCAGTTCTTC. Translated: CASSSGTTGEQFF.

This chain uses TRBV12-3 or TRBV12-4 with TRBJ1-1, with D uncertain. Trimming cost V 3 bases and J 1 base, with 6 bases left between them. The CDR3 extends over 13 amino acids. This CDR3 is CASSLSSNTEAFF. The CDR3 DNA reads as TGTGCCAGCAGTTTGAGTTCGAACACTGAAGCTTTCTTT.

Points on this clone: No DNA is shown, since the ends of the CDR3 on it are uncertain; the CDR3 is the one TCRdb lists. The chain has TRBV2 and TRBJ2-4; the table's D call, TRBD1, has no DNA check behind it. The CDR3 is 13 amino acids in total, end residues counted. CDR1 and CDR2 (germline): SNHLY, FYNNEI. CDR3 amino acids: CASKQGVGAGSYF.

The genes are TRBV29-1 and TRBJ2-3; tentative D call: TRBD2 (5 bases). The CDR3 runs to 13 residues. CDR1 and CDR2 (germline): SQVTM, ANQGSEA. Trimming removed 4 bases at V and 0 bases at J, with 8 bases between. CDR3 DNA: TGCAGCGTTGCCACGGGAAGCACAGATACGCAGTATTTT. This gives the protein CSVATGSTDTQYF.

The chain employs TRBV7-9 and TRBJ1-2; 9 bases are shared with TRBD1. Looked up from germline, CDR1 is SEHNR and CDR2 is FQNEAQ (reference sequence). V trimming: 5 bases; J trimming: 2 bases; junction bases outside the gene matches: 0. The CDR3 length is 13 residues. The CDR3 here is CASSGTGNYGYTF. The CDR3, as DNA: TGTGCCAGCAGCGGGACAGGGAACTATGGCTACACCTTC.

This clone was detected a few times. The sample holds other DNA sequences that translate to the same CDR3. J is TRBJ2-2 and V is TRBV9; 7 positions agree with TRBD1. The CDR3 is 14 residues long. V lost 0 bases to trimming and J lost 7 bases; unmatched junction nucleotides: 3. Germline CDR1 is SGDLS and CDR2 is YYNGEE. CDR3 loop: CASSVGAGGGELFF. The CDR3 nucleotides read TGTGCCAGCAGCGTAGGGGCAGGGGGCGGGGAGCTGTTTTTT.